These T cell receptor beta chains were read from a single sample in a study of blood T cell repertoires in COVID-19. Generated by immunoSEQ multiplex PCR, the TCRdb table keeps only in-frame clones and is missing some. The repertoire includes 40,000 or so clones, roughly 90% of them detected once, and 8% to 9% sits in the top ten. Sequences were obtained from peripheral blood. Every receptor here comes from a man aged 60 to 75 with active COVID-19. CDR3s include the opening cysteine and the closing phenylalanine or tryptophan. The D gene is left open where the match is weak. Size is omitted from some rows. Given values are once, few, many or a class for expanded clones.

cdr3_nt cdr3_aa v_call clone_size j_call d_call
TGCGCCAGCAGCTTTGACTCCACAGATACGCAGTATTTT CASSFDSTDTQYF TRBV5-1 - TRBJ2-3 -
TGTGCCTGGGTAGGGGACATCAGAAACACCATATATTTT CAWVGDIRNTIYF TRBV30 - TRBJ1-3 -
TGTGCTAGCAGCTTAAGTCCGGGACTAGCGGGAGGAGAGCAGTTCTTC CASSLSPGLAGGEQFF TRBV7-7 - TRBJ2-1 TRBD2
TGTGCCATCAGTGACGACAGGGGTCTTCTTAATGAAAAACTGTTTTTT CAISDDRGLLNEKLFF TRBV10-3 - TRBJ1-4 TRBD1
TGTGCCAGCATCACGTCCCACAGGGGCGATCAGCCCCAGCATTTT CASITSHRGDQPQHF TRBV21-1 few TRBJ1-5 -
TGTGCCAGTAGTAAGTCCCAGGGGCGAAACACTGAAGCTTTCTTT CASSKSQGRNTEAFF TRBV19 - TRBJ1-1 -
TGTGCCATCAGTTTGGACAGAAATGGCTACACCTTC CAISLDRNGYTF TRBV10-3 - TRBJ1-2 -
TGTGCCAGCGCCCCAGGGCAGGGGCCAGATACGCAGTATTTT CASAPGQGPDTQYF TRBV9 - TRBJ2-3 -
TGTGCCAGCAGAGAGAACCTAGCGGGGGGCCCCGCCGGGGAGCTGTTTTTT CASRENLAGGPAGELFF TRBV2 - TRBJ2-2 TRBD2
TGCAGCGTCTTGCCGACTAGCGGGAAAAATGAGCAGTTCTTC CSVLPTSGKNEQFF TRBV29-1 - TRBJ2-1 TRBD2
TGTGCCAGCAGCTTAGACCCGGGACAGGGGTCGAAGTCACCCCTCCACTTT CASSLDPGQGSKSPLHF TRBV7-6 - TRBJ1-6 TRBD1
TGTGCCAGCAGCGTAGATTGGACAGGGGGAGATACGCAGTATTTT CASSVDWTGGDTQYF TRBV9 few TRBJ2-3 TRBD1
TGTGCCAGCAGTTACCAACGAGACAGCCGCTCGGCGAGGACCTTC CASSYQRDSRSARTF TRBV6-5 - TRBJ1-2 -
TGTGCCAGCAGCCAAACAGGGGGCCACACTGAAGCTTTCTTT CASSQTGGHTEAFF TRBV3-1/TRBV3-2 - TRBJ1-1 TRBD1
TGTGCCAGTACTTCCCGGCGGGGACAGCTCTATGGCTACACCTTC CASTSRRGQLYGYTF TRBV19 once TRBJ1-2 TRBD1
TGTGCCAGCAGCTTACCAGGCACAGATACGCAGTATTTT CASSLPGTDTQYF TRBV11-2 - TRBJ2-3 -
TGTGCCAGCAAACTTAGGACAGATGAAGCTTTCTTT CASKLRTDEAFF TRBV2 - TRBJ1-1 -
TGCGCCAGCAGCTACCCTAGCGGGACCGGGGAGCTGTTTTTT CASSYPSGTGELFF TRBV5-1 - TRBJ2-2 TRBD2
TGTGCCAGCAGCCGAGGACAGGGACTTGGCTACACCTTC CASSRGQGLGYTF TRBV7-2 - TRBJ1-2 TRBD1
TGTGCCAGCAGCCCTGGTGGTAGCGGGATGATTCGGGACGAGCAGTACTTC CASSPGGSGMIRDEQYF TRBV11-2 - TRBJ2-7 TRBD2
TGTGCCAGCAGCTCCTTAGTCCTTAGCTCCTACAATGAGCAGTTCTTC CASSSLVLSSYNEQFF TRBV9 few TRBJ2-1 -
TGTGCCAGCAGCGCAATACAGGGGGGTGAGCAGTTCTTC CASSAIQGGEQFF TRBV5-6 once TRBJ2-1 TRBD1
TGCGCCAGCAGCTTGCAACAGTCCTACGAGCAGTACTTC CASSLQQSYEQYF TRBV5-1 - TRBJ2-7 -